This T cell receptor (beta chain) was identified during a study of somatic mutations in cytotoxic T cells in rheumatoid arthritis. The overall study: In some cases, T-cell populations stained with V beta antibodies were flow-sorted at nearly 100% purity, and these included V beta1+ cells sequenced for TCRB.

Method: immunoSEQ multiplex PCR; TCRdb's copy keeps in-frame clones and lacks some. Seen here are about 10,000 clones, 70% to 90% observed once, and the top ten hold 0.9% to 1.2%. The sample holds a few counts of this clone. After CD4+ and CD8+ cells were isolated by positive magnetic bead selection, their purity was checked by flow cytometry. The receptor's source is a woman between 18 and 30 years old with rheumatoid arthritis. The sequenced sample was CD4+ T cells sorted from blood.

For the CDR3, the DNA is TGTGCCAGCAGCACCCGGGACAGGCTTAATGAAAAACTGTTTTTT. It translates to CASSTRDRLNEKLFF. This sequence joins TRBV7-9 and TRBJ1-4; TRBD1 matches at 8 bases. This CDR3 has 15 amino acids. Per the germline V gene, CDR1 is SEHNR and CDR2 is FQNEAQ (reference sequence). V was clipped by 5 bases and J by 4 bases; unmatched bases: 6.